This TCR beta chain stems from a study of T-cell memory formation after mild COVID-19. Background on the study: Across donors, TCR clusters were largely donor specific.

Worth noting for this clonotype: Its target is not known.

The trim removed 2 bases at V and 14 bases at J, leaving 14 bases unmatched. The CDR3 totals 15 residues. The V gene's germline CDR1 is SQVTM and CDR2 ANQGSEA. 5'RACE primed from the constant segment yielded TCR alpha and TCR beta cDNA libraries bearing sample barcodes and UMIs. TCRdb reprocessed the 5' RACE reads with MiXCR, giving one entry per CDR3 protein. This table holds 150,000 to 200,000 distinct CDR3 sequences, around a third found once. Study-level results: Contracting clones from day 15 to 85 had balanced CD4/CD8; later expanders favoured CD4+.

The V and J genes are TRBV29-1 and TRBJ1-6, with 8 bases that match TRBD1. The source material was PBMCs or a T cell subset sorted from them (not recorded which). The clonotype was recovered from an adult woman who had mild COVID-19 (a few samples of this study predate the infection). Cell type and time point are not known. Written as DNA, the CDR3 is TGCAGCGTTGAATTAGGGACAGGCAGTTCTGTGGCCCTCCACTTT. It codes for CSVELGTGSSVALHF.